This TCR beta chain derives from a study of blood T cell repertoires in COVID-19. There are 14 residues in the CDR3. Germline CDR1 and CDR2: MNHEY and SVGEGT. V lost 2 bases, J lost 8 bases, and 10 bases lay in between. Clones were read by immunoSEQ multiplex PCR, and TCRdb kept only the in-frame ones, dropping some. Of 95,000 or so clones listed, roughly 89% are singletons. Sequencing was done on a sample of peripheral blood. The V call is TRBV6-2 or TRBV6-3, the J call TRBJ1-6; no reliable D call. This clonotype originated in a woman aged 65 to 85 with acute or convalescent COVID-19. As DNA, the CDR3 is TGTGCCAGCAGTTACCGACGTGAGGATTCACCCCTCCACTTT. Translation gives CASSYRREDSPLHF.